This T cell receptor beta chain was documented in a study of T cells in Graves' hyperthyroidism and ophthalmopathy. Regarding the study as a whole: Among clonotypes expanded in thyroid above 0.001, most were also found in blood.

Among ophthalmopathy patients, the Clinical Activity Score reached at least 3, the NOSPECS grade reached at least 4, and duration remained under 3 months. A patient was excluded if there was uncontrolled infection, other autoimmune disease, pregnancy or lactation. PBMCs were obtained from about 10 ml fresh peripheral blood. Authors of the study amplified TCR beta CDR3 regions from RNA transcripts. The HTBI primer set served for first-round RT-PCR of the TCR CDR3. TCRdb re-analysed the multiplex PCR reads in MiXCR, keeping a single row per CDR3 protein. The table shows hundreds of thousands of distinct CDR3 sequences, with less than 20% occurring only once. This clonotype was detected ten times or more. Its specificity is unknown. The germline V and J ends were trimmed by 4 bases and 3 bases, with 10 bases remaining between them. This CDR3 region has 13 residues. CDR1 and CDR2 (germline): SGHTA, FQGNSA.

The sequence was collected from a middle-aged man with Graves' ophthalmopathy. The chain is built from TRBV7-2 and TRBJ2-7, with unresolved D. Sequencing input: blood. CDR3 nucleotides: TGTGCCAGCAGCTCTAGTATCGGCTACGAGCAGTACTTC. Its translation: CASSSSIGYEQYF.